This TCR beta chain was identified during a study of control samples from healthy donors and cancer patients. The method was immunoSEQ multiplex PCR; TCRdb's version includes in-frame clones alone and lacks a portion of them. The top ten clones hold 6.6% of a sample with just over 30,000 clones, around 94% of them seen once. The length of the CDR3 is 16 residues. J lost 8 bases, V lost 3 bases, and 8 bases had no gene match. CDR1 KGHSH and CDR2 LQKENI come from the germline V gene. This sequence joins TRBV18 and TRBJ2-1; 12 nucleotides align to TRBD2. The clonotype was recovered from a man in his sixties in good health. The sequencing input was blood. The CDR3 here is CASSPLAGGSSHEQFF. CDR3 coding DNA: TGTGCCAGCTCACCTCTAGCGGGGGGGTCGAGCCATGAGCAGTTCTTC.